These 21 T cell receptor beta chains share one sample of origin, sequenced in a study of blood T cell repertoires in COVID-19. Assay: immunoSEQ multiplex PCR; the TCRdb copy retains only in-frame clones and omits some. The sample shows roughly 180,000 clones, over 80% of them seen only once. Material for sequencing was peripheral blood. The source is a woman aged 30 to 39 with acute or convalescent COVID-19.

As concerns this clone: The junction does not match germline at one end; this may be a read error. The V gene is TRBV7-9, the J gene TRBJ2-5; 7 nucleotides line up with TRBD2. The germline CDR1 and CDR2 sequences are SEHNR and FQNEAQ (reference sequence). The CDR3 extends over 12 amino acids. The CDR3 here is CASSSHRDYLDF. The CDR3 DNA reads TGTGCCAGCAGCTCTCACCGGGACTACCTGGACTTC. The full variable domain, its missing parts supplied by reference TRBV7-9 and TRBJ2-5, is DTGVSQNPRHKITKRGQNVTFRCDPISEHNRLYWYRQTLGQGPEFLTYFQNEAQLEKSRLLSDRFSAERPKGSFSTLEIQRTEQGDSAMYLCASSSHRDYLDFGPGTRLLVL.

V and J are TRBV28 and TRBJ2-6; possibly TRBD2 for D (6 bases). V lost 6 bases to trimming and J lost 9 bases, with 12 bases between them. The length of the CDR3 is 13 residues. CDR1 and CDR2 (germline): MDHEN, SYDVKM. The DNA of the CDR3 is TGTGCCAGCAGCGCCCCCGGGAGCAACGTCCTGACTTTC. Protein sequence: CASSAPGSNVLTF.

CDR3 DNA: TGTGCCAGCGGCTTAGCATCTGAAGCTTTCTTT. Its translation: CASGLASEAFF. The genes are TRBV27 and TRBJ1-1; D uncertain. V lost 8 bases and J lost 6, with 10 bases in between. The CDR3 consists of 11 residues. Germline loops: CDR1 MNHEY, CDR2 SMNVEV (reference sequence).

The CDR3 region is CASSLAIRETQYF. The CDR3 DNA is TGTGCCAGCAGCTTAGCGATACGGGAGACCCAGTACTTC. This chain connects TRBV7-2 to TRBJ2-5; no clear D. The CDR3 covers 13 residues. Trimming cost V 0 bases and J 5 bases, with 7 bases left between them. The germline CDR1 and CDR2 sequences are SGHTA and FQGNSA.

The V and J genes are TRBV30 and TRBJ1-1; unclear D gene. Trimming stripped 4 bases from V and 0 bases from J, with 9 bases between. The CDR3 sequence is 13 residues long. Germline CDR1 and CDR2: GTSNPN and SVGIG (reference sequence). The CDR3 sequence is CAWTGGVNTEAFF. The CDR3 region has the DNA TGTGCCTGGACCGGCGGGGTGAACACTGAAGCTTTCTTT.

J is TRBJ1-5 and V is TRBV3-1 (or the pseudogene TRBV3-2); D is perhaps TRBD1 (6 bases). The V and J ends lost 3 bases and 6 bases respectively, with 18 bases between them. CDR1 and CDR2 from the germline V gene are LGHDT and YNNKEL (reference sequence). The CDR3 length is 16 residues. CDR3 amino acids: CASSQTKGGGRQPQHF. Here the CDR3 DNA reads TGTGCCAGCAGCCAGACTAAAGGCGGGGGGCGTCAGCCCCAGCATTTT.

J is TRBJ2-7 and V is TRBV5-1, with TRBD2 matching 8 bases. The J segment lost 1 base and the V segment lost 0 bases, leaving 3 bases of the junction unmatched. Germline loops: CDR1 SGHRS, CDR2 YFSETQ. The CDR3 runs to 15 residues. Here the CDR3 DNA reads TGCGCCAGCAGCTTGGAACTAGCGGTTTCCTACGAGCAGTACTTC. Residues: CASSLELAVSYEQYF.

This rearrangement joins TRBV10-2 to TRBJ1-2, with TRBD1 matching over 9 bases. The germline CDR1 and CDR2 sequences are WSHSY and SAAADI. This CDR3 is built from 17 residues. J was trimmed by 4 bases and V by 7 bases; bases with no gene match: 16. CDR3 in amino acids: CASTKNRDRAPAYGYTF. CDR3 DNA: TGCGCCAGCACTAAAAACAGGGACAGGGCGCCGGCCTATGGCTACACCTTC.

This clone has just one count. The chain employs TRBV5-1 and TRBJ1-6, with unresolved D. Germline loops: CDR1 SGHRS, CDR2 YFSETQ. The ends were cut back, 2 bases at V and 8 bases at J, with 11 bases in the middle. The CDR3 length is 14 residues. As DNA, the CDR3 is TGCGCCAGCAGCTTCGATCTCCGCGATTCACCCCTCCACTTT. This gives the protein CASSFDLRDSPLHF.

The rearrangement joins TRBV4-2 to TRBJ2-3; a weak D match, TRBD1 (5 bases). The CDR3 sequence is 18 residues long. The germline V gene encodes CDR1 LGHNA and CDR2 YNFKEQ. Trimming took 1 base from V and 3 from J, leaving 20 bases between them. The CDR3 DNA follows: TGTGCCAGCAGCCAAGTCTGGGTAGGGGCATTTGGGACAGATACGCAGTATTTT. It encodes CASSQVWVGAFGTDTQYF.

This rearrangement joins TRBV30 to TRBJ2-1, with a possible D match to TRBD1 (5 bases). The CDR3 totals 14 residues. Trimming took off 3 bases at V and 3 bases at J, with 12 bases between the two ends. Germline assignment: CDR1 GTSNPN and CDR2 SVGIG (reference sequence). The CDR3 region has the DNA TGTGCCTGGAGCTTGGTCAGGGTCTACAATGAGCAGTTCTTC. Translating gives CAWSLVRVYNEQFF.

The rearrangement links TRBV7-8 to TRBJ2-1; D gene unclear. V was shortened by 5 bases and J by 6 bases, with 26 bases between the two germline ends. CDR1 SGHVS and CDR2 FQNEAQ come from the germline V gene. The CDR3 length is 18 residues. CDR3 region: CASSRAHVRSNPRNEQFF. The CDR3 coding sequence is TGTGCCAGCAGCCGCGCCCACGTGCGGTCAAACCCACGCAATGAGCAGTTCTTC.

Details on this clone: At one boundary the junction diverges from the germline segment, which might be a read error. The gene calls are TRBV30 and TRBJ1-1; 9 nucleotides line up with TRBD1. Germline loops: CDR1 GTSNPN, CDR2 SVGIG (reference sequence). This CDR3 is 12 amino acids long. Written as DNA, the CDR3 is TGTGCCTGGAGGAAAACAGGGGGCTCCCCTTACTTT. Translating gives CAWRKTGGSPYF.

The chain uses TRBV3-1 (or the pseudogene TRBV3-2) and TRBJ1-1; a weak D match, TRBD1 (5 bases). There are 14 residues in the CDR3. CDR1 is LGHDT, CDR2 YNNKEL, per germline (reference sequence). The germline V and J ends were trimmed by 0 bases and 6 bases, with 11 bases remaining between them. The CDR3 sequence: CASSQESSTAEAFF. CDR3 in DNA: TGTGCCAGCAGCCAAGAATCCTCGACAGCTGAAGCTTTCTTT.

The chain links TRBV5-4 to TRBJ2-3; 13 bases align to TRBD2. CDR1 and CDR2 from the germline V gene are SGHNT and YYREEE (reference sequence). This CDR3 is 16 amino acids long. Trimming took 4 bases from V and 5 from J; bases not matched to a gene: 7. The CDR3 loop is CASSLLAGGDGDTQYF. The DNA for the CDR3 is TGTGCCAGCAGCCTACTAGCGGGGGGGGATGGAGATACGCAGTATTTT. Complete variable domain (other parts from reference TRBV5-4 and TRBJ2-3): ETGVTQSPTHLIKTRGQQVTLRCSSQSGHNTVSWYQQALGQGPQFIFQYYREEENGRGNFPPRFSGLQFPNYSSELNVNALELDDSALYLCASSLLAGGDGDTQYFGPGTRLTVL.

The V gene is TRBV6-6, the J gene TRBJ1-2; TRBD1 matches 7 bases. V gave up 6 bases and J gave up 8 bases; unmatched junction bases: 9. Germline V CDR1 and CDR2: MNHNY, SVGAGI (reference sequence). CDR3 length: 13 amino acids. The CDR3 DNA sequence: TGTGCCAGCAGCCCTACAGGGGCCTGGGGCTACACCTTC. Translated: CASSPTGAWGYTF.

This clone has only a few counts. The V gene is TRBV28, the J gene TRBJ2-1; TRBD2 agrees at 9 bases. Germline CDR1 and CDR2: MDHEN and SYDVKM. The CDR3 is 17 residues long. J was trimmed by 0 bases and V by 6 bases; bases with no gene match: 9. The DNA for the CDR3 is TGTGCCAGCAGGGGTCTAGCGGGACGGAGCTCCTACAATGAGCAGTTCTTC. Translation gives CASRGLAGRSSYNEQFF.

The CDR3 DNA is TGTGCCAGCAGTTTGACTAGCGATTGGCCCGGGGAGCTGTTTTTT. It yields the protein CASSLTSDWPGELFF. J is TRBJ2-2 and V is TRBV28, with 8 bases that match TRBD2. Germline V gives CDR1 MDHEN, CDR2 SYDVKM. Trimming cost V 3 bases and J 6 bases; bases outside gene matches: 6. This CDR3 is 15 amino acids long.

The chain joins TRBV28 to TRBJ2-7, with D tentatively TRBD1 (6 bases). The V end was cut by 4 bases, the J end by 0 bases, with 16 bases between. The CDR3 is 16 amino acids. Germline values: CDR1 MDHEN, CDR2 SYDVKM. The CDR3 is CASSSDDRSSSYEQYF. CDR3 sequence (DNA): TGTGCCAGCAGTTCCGATGACAGGTCGAGCTCCTACGAGCAGTACTTC.

There are a few counts of this clone. The V gene is TRBV6-2 or TRBV6-3, the J gene TRBJ2-2; D is undetermined. This CDR3 spans 13 amino acids. V was pared by 5 bases and J by 3 bases, with 7 bases between. The germline CDR1 and CDR2 sequences are MNHEY and SVGEGT. Here the CDR3 DNA reads TGTGCCAGCAGTCACCGGGACACCGGGGAGCTGTTTTTT. Residues: CASSHRDTGELFF.

The chain joins TRBV27 to TRBJ2-1; maybe TRBD2 (6 bases). The CDR3 runs 15 residues. The V and J ends lost 5 bases and 4 bases respectively, with 15 bases between them. Per germline, CDR1 MNHEY and CDR2 SMNVEV (reference sequence). The CDR3 region is CASSISGDLYNEQFF. The CDR3 DNA reads TGTGCCAGCAGTATTTCGGGGGACCTATACAATGAGCAGTTCTTC.